The clone carrying this T cell receptor beta chain has a count of ten or more. TCRdb re-clonotyped the PCR reads through MiXCR. Here the sample spans around 20,000 clones, about a quarter being singletons. The sample comes from a study of metastatic and nonmetastatic thyroid tumors. Trimming stripped 4 bases from V and 2 bases from J, with 7 bases between. CDR1 and CDR2 from the germline V gene are SGHTA and FQGTGA. The CDR3 has 13 amino acids. Patients had received no treatment of any kind before thyroid surgery. The clonotype comes from a female donor with papillary thyroid cancer or a benign thyroid nodule (not recorded which). Some clones in this sample may be carry-over from other donors' samples. The specimen was tumor tissue. The chain couples TRBV7-3 to TRBJ2-3; D gene ambiguous. CDR3 nucleotides: TGTGCCAGCAGCTCCTCAACCACAGATACGCAGTATTTT. Translated: CASSSSTTDTQYF.